These 12 T cell receptor beta chains were all obtained from the same sample, sequenced in a study of T cell repertoires in cytomegalovirus infection. TCRdb fed the reads into MiXCR, producing one record per CDR3 protein. The sample shows some 480,000 distinct CDR3 sequences, roughly a third of them seen only once. No antigen has been identified for these receptors. This sample comprised cultured PBMCs, obtained from culture after CMV antigen stimulation. These receptors all come from a human donor in good health (CMV status not recorded). Some clones in this sample may be carry-over from other donors' samples.

This chain joins TRBV7-2 and TRBJ2-7, with a possible D match to TRBD1 (6 bases). Germline assignment: CDR1 SGHTA and CDR2 FQGNSA. The CDR3 sequence is 13 residues long. The V end was cut by 5 bases, the J end by 5 bases, with 13 bases between. CDR3 coding DNA: TGTGCCAGCAGCCCAGGGGCAGGGGACGAGCAGTACGTC. Translating it yields CASSPGAGDEQYV.

The chain employs TRBV7-9 and TRBJ1-3; possibly TRBD1 for D (6 bases). The ends were cut back, 5 bases at V and 0 bases at J, with 14 bases in the middle. The CDR3 totals 16 residues. Germline CDR1 reads SEHNR; CDR2 reads FQNEAQ (reference sequence). As DNA, the CDR3 is TGTGCCAGCAGCCCCCAAACAGGGATCTCTGGAAACACCATATATTTT. Amino acid sequence: CASSPQTGISGNTIYF.

This clonotype was seen a handful of times. The CDR3 coding sequence is TGCGCCAGCAGCCAAGATACGGGGGCGAACACCGGGGAGCTGTTTTTT. Amino acid sequence: CASSQDTGANTGELFF. This sequence joins TRBV4-1 and TRBJ2-2, with a weak D call TRBD2 (6 bases). CDR3 length equals 16 residues. Germline V gives CDR1 MGHRA, CDR2 YSYEKL. The ends were cut back, 0 bases at V and 0 bases at J, with 8 bases in the middle.

This clonotype occurred a few times. The J gene is TRBJ2-3, the V gene TRBV10-3; 10 bases fit TRBD2. V lost 4 bases, J lost 3 bases, and 13 bases stayed unmatched. CDR1 is ENHRY, CDR2 SYGVKD, per germline. The length of the CDR3 is 18 residues. CDR3 loop: CAISVSAGGPMATDTQYF. The CDR3 nucleotides are TGTGCCATCAGTGTTTCAGCGGGAGGGCCGATGGCAACAGATACGCAGTATTTT.

The chain carries TRBV7-2 and TRBJ1-6; no clear D. The CDR3 has 17 residues. The V gene lost 1 base and the J gene lost 9 bases, with 19 bases spanning the gap. Per the germline V gene, CDR1 is SGHTA and CDR2 is FQGNSA. The CDR3 DNA is TGTGCCAGCAGCTTAGGTTTAGCACGATCAGTATCTTCACCCCTCCACTTT. It encodes CASSLGLARSVSSPLHF.

The chain carries TRBV5-4 and TRBJ2-1; 7 nucleotides align to TRBD2. The trim removed 2 bases at V and 9 bases at J, leaving 11 bases unmatched. The CDR3 is 15 amino acids. Germline V lookup: CDR1 SGHNT, CDR2 YYREEE (reference sequence). CDR3 sequence reads: CASSFSGASLVEQFF. CDR3 nucleotide sequence: TGTGCCAGCAGCTTCAGCGGGGCGTCTCTTGTTGAGCAGTTCTTC. The whole variable domain, remainder taken from reference TRBV5-4 and TRBJ2-1, is ETGVTQSPTHLIKTRGQQVTLRCSSQSGHNTVSWYQQALGQGPQFIFQYYREEENGRGNFPPRFSGLQFPNYSSELNVNALELDDSALYLCASSFSGASLVEQFFGPGTRLTVL.

This clonotype was recorded a few times. J is TRBJ2-1 and V is TRBV5-6; D perhaps matches TRBD1 (5 bases). V lost 3 bases and J 0 bases, leaving 10 bases between the germline ends. Looked up from germline, CDR1 is SGHDT and CDR2 is YYEEEE. The CDR3 is 15 residues long. The CDR3: CASSSLTASYNEQFF. CDR3 sequence (DNA): TGTGCCAGCAGCTCGTTGACAGCCTCCTACAATGAGCAGTTCTTC.

The CDR3 DNA reads as TGCAGCGGGGCCCACAATGAGCAGTTCTTC. It yields the protein CSGAHNEQFF. The V and J genes are TRBV29-1 and TRBJ2-1; D remains unclear. The germline V gene encodes CDR1 SQVTM and CDR2 ANQGSEA. The CDR3 contains 10 residues. The V end was cut by 7 bases, the J end by 5 bases, with 6 bases between.

This rearrangement joins TRBV19 to TRBJ2-1; D gene unclear. V lost 5 bases to trimming and J lost 7 bases, with 15 bases between them. The germline V gene encodes CDR1 LNHDA and CDR2 SQIVND (reference sequence). The CDR3 length is 14 residues. The CDR3 region is CASSPRVSGNEQFF. DNA of the CDR3: TGTGCCAGTAGTCCCCGGGTCTCTGGGAATGAGCAGTTCTTC.

Many counts were recorded for this clonotype. The chain recombines TRBV7-3 with TRBJ2-1; D possibly corresponds to TRBD2 (6 bases). Germline V gene lookup returns CDR1 SGHTA and CDR2 FQGTGA. V gave up 4 bases and J gave up 10 bases, with 14 bases separating them. The CDR3 has 13 residues. The CDR3 loop reads CASSSNMEGEQFF. The CDR3 region has the DNA TGTGCCAGCAGCTCAAATATGGAGGGGGAGCAGTTCTTC.

This clonotype was recorded many times. This chain uses TRBV7-2 with TRBJ2-1; TRBD1 matches at 8 bases. The germline V gene encodes CDR1 SGHTA and CDR2 FQGNSA. The ends lost 2 bases at V and 9 bases at J; junction bases unmatched: 6. This CDR3 spans 14 amino acids. This chain's CDR3 is CASSLQGQGAEQFF. The CDR3 DNA follows: TGTGCCAGCAGCTTACAGGGTCAGGGGGCTGAGCAGTTCTTC.

The chain is built from TRBV12-3 or TRBV12-4 and TRBJ2-1; D not certain. V dropped 4 bases and J dropped 10 bases, with 8 bases sitting between them. The CDR3 length is 11 residues. The CDR3: CASSYSFEQFF. The CDR3 bases are TGTGCCAGCAGTTATTCGTTCGAGCAGTTCTTC.